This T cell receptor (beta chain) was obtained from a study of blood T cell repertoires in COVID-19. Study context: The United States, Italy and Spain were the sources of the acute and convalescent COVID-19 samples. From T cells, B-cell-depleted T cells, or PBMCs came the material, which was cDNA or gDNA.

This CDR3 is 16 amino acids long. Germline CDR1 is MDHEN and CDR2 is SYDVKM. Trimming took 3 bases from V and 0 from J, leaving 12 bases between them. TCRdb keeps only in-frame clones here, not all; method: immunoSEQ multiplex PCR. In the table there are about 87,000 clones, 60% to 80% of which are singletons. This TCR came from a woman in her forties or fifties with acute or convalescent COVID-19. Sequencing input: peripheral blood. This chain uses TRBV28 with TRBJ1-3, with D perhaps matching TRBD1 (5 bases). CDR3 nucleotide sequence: TGTGCCAGCAGTTTGATGGGGCAGGGCTCTGGAAACACCATATATTTT. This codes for CASSLMGQGSGNTIYF.